The text below deals with one T cell receptor beta chain. The data belong to a study of blood T cell repertoires in COVID-19. About the study: Italy, Spain and the United States were the sources of the convalescent and acute COVID-19 samples. Sources were T cells, B-cell-depleted T cells, or PBMCs; the material itself was cDNA or gDNA.

This CDR3 has 13 residues. CDR1 LGHDT and CDR2 YNNKEL come from the germline V gene (reference sequence). V was cut by 1 base and J by 7 bases, with 5 bases left in between. In the original workflow: Estimated nucleated cell counts came from reference gene primer amplification. Clones were read by immunoSEQ multiplex PCR, and TCRdb kept only the in-frame ones, dropping some. V and J calls and clone size follow that table, whereas D and trimming were derived from the DNA. The table records more than 250,000 clones, around four fifths of them present only once. Sample: peripheral blood. The sequence came from a woman aged 45-65 years with acute or convalescent COVID-19. The gene calls are TRBV3-1 (or the pseudogene TRBV3-2) and TRBJ1-6; D ambiguous. CDR3 nucleotide sequence: TGTGCCAGCAGCCAAGGTAGCAATTCACCCCTCCACTTT. As protein: CASSQGSNSPLHF.